Detailed here is one T cell receptor (beta chain). A multiplex PCR was run with 60 Vbeta primers and 13 Jbeta primers. The table came from immunoSEQ multiplex PCR; TCRdb's copy has only in-frame clones and leaves some out. Among 200,000 to 250,000 clones listed, over 65% were seen once. This record belongs to a study of cytomegalovirus exposure and HLA in healthy donors. The CDR3 runs to 15 residues. In germline, CDR1 is LGHNA, CDR2 YSLEER. V shed 0 bases and J shed 3 bases, with 12 bases lying between them. The chain uses TRBV4-3 and TRBJ2-7, with D possibly matching TRBD1 (6 bases). This clonotype originated in a man in his forties in good health and CMV-seronegative. Material: PBMCs. The CDR3, as DNA: TGCGCCAGCAGCCAAGATTACAGGGCATACTACGAGCAGTACTTC. Residues: CASSQDYRAYYEQYF.